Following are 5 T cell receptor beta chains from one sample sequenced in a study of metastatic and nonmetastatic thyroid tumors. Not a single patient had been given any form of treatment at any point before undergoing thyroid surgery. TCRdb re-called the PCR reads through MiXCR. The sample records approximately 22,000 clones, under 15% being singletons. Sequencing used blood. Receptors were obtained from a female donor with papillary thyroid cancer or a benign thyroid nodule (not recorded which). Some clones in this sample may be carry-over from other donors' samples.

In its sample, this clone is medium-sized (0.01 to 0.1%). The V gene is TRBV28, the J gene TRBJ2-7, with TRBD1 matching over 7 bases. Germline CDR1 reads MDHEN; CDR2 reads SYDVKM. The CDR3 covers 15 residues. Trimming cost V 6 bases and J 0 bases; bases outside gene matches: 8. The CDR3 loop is CASSPGQWGSYEQYF. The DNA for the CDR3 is TGTGCCAGCAGCCCGGGACAGTGGGGCTCCTACGAGCAGTACTTC.

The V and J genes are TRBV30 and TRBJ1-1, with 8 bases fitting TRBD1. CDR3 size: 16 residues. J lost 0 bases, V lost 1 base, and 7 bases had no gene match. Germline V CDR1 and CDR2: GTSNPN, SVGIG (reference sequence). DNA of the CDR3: TGTGCCTGGAGTGAAGGGACAGGCTTCATGAACACTGAAGCTTTCTTT. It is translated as CAWSEGTGFMNTEAFF.

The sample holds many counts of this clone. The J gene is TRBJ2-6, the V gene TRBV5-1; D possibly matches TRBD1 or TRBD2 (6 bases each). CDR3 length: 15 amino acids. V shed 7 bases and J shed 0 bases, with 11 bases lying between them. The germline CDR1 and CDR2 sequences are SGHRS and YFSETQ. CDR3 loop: CASVGGGSGANVLTF. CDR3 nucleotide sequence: TGCGCCAGCGTGGGGGGCGGCTCTGGGGCCAACGTCCTGACTTTC.

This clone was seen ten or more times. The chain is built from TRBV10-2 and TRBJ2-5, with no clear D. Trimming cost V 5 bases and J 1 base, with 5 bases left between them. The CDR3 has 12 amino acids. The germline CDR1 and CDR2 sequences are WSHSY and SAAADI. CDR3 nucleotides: TGCGCCAGCAGTCGGCGCCAAGAGACCCAGTACTTC. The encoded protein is CASSRRQETQYF.

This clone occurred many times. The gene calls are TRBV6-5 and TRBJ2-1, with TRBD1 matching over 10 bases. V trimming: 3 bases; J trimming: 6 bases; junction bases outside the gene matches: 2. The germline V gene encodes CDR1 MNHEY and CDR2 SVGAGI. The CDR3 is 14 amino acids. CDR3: CASSYGQGGNEQFF. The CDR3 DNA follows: TGTGCCAGCAGTTATGGACAGGGGGGCAATGAGCAGTTCTTC.